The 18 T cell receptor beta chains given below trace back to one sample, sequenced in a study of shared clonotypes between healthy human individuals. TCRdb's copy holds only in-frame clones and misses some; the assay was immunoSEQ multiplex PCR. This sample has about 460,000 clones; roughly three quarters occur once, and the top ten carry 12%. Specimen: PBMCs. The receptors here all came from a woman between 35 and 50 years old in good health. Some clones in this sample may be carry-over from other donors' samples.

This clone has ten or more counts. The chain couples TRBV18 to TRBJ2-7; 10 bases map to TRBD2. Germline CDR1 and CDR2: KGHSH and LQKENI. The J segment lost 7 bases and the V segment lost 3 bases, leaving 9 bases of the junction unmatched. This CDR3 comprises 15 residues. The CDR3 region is CASSPNRLAGAEQYF. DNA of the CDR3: TGTGCCAGCTCACCCAACAGACTAGCGGGCGCGGAGCAGTACTTC.

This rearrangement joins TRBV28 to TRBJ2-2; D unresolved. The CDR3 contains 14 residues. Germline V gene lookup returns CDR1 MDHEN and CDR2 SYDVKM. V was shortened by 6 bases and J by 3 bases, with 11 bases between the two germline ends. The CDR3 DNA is TGTGCCAGCAGGATATCTCAAGACACCGGGGAGCTGTTTTTT. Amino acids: CASRISQDTGELFF.

The CDR3 region is CASSLDVDAGAQYF. DNA for the CDR3: TGTGCCAGCAGCTTAGATGTGGATGCGGGTGCGCAGTACTTC. The chain recombines TRBV11-2 with TRBJ2-7; possibly TRBD2 for D (5 bases). CDR1 and CDR2 (germline): SGHAT, FQNNGV. The CDR3 runs 14 residues. V was cut by 0 bases and J by 9 bases, with 15 bases left in between. Full variable domain (missing parts from reference TRBV11-2 and TRBJ2-7): EAGVAQSPRYKIIEKRQSVAFWCNPISGHATLYWYQQILGQGPKLLIQFQNNGVVDDSQLPKDRFSAERLKGVDSTLKIQPAKLEDSAVYLCASSLDVDAGAQYFGPGTRLTVT.

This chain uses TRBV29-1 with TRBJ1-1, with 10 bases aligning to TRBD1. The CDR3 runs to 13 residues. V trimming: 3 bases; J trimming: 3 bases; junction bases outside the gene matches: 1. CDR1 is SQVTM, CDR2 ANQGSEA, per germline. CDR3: CSVEDRGDTEAFF. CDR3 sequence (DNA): TGCAGCGTTGAGGACAGGGGGGACACTGAAGCTTTCTTT.

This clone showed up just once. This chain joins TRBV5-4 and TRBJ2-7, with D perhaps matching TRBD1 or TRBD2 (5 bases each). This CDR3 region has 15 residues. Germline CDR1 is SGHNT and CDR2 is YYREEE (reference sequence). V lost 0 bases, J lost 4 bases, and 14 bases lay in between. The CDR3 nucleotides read TGTGCCAGCAGCTTGGGGGCTCCGGGACCATACGAGCAGTACTTC. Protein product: CASSLGAPGPYEQYF.

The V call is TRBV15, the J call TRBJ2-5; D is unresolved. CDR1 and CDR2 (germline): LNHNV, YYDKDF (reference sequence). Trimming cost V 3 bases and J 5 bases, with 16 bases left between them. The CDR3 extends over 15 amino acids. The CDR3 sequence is CATSSGLTNMETQYF. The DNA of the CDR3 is TGTGCCACCAGCAGTGGGTTGACAAACATGGAGACCCAGTACTTC.

The CDR3 protein is CASSPSRLAVDDEQFF. The CDR3 DNA reads as TGTGCCAGCAGCCCGAGCCGACTAGCGGTAGACGATGAGCAGTTCTTC. The chain employs TRBV5-4 and TRBJ2-1, with 9 bases matching TRBD2. The germline CDR1 and CDR2 sequences are SGHNT and YYREEE (reference sequence). With 4 bases clipped from V and 8 bases from J, the junction kept 13 bases outside the gene matches. The CDR3 consists of 16 residues.

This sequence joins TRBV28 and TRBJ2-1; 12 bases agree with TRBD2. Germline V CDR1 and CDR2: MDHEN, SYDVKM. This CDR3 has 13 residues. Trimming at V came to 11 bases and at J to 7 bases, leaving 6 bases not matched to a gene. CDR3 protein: CASGTSGWNEQFF. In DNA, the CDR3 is TGTGCCTCCGGGACTAGCGGGTGGAATGAGCAGTTCTTC.

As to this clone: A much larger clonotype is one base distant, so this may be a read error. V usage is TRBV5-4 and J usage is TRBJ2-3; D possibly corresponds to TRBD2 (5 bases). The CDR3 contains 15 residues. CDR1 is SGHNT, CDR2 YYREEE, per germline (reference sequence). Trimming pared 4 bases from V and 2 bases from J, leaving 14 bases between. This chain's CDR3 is CASSRIYSDTDTQYF. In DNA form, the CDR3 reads TGTGCCAGCAGCCGAATTTATAGCGACACAGATACGCAGTATTTT.

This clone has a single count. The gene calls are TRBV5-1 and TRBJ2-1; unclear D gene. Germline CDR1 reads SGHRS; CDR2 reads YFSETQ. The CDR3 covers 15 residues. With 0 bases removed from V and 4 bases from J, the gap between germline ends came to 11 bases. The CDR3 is CASSLVPSLYNEQFF. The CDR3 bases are TGCGCCAGCAGCTTGGTCCCTTCCTTATACAATGAGCAGTTCTTC.

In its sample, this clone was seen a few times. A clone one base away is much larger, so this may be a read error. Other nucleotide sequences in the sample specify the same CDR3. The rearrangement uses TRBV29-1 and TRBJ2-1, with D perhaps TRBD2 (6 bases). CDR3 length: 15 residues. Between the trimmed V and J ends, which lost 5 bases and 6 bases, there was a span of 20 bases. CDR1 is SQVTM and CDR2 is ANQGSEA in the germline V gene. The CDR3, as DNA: TGCAGCGTTCGTCTCGCACTGGGGGGAGGCAATGAGCAGTTCTTC. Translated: CSVRLALGGGNEQFF.

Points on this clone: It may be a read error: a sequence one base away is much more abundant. CDR3 bases: TGTGCCAGCAGCGCAAGGTCCGGGGGCGGTGACCCGACCCAGTACTTC. Translating gives CASSARSGGGDPTQYF. The chain combines TRBV9 with TRBJ2-5; D may be TRBD1 or TRBD2 (6 bases each). The CDR3 is 16 residues long. The V and J ends lost 3 bases and 7 bases respectively, with 22 bases between them. Germline-derived CDR1 and CDR2 are SGDLS and YYNGEE.

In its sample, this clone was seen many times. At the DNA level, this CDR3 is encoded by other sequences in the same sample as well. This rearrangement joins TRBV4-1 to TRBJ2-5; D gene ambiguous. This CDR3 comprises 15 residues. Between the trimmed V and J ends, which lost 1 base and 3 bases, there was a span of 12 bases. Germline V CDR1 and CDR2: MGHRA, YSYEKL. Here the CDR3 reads CASSQVQSLKETQYF. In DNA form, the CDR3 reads TGCGCCAGCAGCCAAGTTCAATCGCTGAAAGAGACCCAGTACTTC.

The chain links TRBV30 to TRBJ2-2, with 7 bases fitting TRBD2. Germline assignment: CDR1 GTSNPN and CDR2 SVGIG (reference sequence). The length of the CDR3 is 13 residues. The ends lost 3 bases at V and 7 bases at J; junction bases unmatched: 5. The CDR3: CAWRFGGDGELFF. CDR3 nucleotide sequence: TGTGCCTGGAGGTTTGGGGGGGACGGGGAGCTGTTTTTT.

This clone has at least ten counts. The CDR3 is CATSRWTSGSIADTQYF. The CDR3 nucleotides read TGTGCCACCAGCAGATGGACTAGCGGGAGTATAGCAGATACGCAGTATTTT. The rearrangement links TRBV15 to TRBJ2-3; TRBD2 aligns across 13 bases. CDR1 LNHNV and CDR2 YYDKDF come from the germline V gene (reference sequence). V trimming: 2 bases; J trimming: 4 bases; junction bases outside the gene matches: 6. The CDR3 runs 17 residues.

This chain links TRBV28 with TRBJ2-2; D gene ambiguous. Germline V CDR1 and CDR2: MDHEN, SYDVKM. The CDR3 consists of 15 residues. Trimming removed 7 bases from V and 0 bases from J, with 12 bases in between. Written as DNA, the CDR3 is TGTGCCAGCACGCGGCCGGCGGCGAACACCGGGGAGCTGTTTTTT. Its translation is CASTRPAANTGELFF. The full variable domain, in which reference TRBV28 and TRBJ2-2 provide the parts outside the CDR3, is DVKVTQSSRYLVKRTGEKVFLECVQDMDHENMFWYRQDPGLGLRLIYFSYDVKMKEKGDIPEGYSVSREKKERFSLILESASTNQTSMYLCASTRPAANTGELFFGEGSRLTVL.

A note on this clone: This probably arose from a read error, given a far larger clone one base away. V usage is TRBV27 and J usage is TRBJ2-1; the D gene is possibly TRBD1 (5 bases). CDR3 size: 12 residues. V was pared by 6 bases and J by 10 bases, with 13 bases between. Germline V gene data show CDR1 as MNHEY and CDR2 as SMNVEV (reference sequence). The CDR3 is CASSPLGEEQFF. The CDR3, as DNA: TGTGCCAGCAGCCCCCTAGGGGAAGAGCAGTTCTTC.

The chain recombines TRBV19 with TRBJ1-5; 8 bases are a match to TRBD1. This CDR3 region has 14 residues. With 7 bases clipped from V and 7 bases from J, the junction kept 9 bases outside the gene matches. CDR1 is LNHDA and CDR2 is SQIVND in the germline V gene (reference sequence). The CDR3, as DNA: TGTGCCAGTACCCAGAACAGGGGGATGCAGCCCCAGCATTTT. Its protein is CASTQNRGMQPQHF.